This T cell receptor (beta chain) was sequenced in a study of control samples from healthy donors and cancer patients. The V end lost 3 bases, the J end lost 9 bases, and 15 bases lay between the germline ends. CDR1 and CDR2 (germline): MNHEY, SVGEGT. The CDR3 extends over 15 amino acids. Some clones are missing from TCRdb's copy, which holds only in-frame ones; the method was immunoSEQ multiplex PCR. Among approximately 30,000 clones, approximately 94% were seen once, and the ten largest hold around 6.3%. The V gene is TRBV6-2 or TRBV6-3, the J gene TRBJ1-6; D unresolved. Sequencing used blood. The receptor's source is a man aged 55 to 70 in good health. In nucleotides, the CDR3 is TGTGCCAGCAGTTATTCGGCCGAAACGGGTTCACCCCTCCACTTT. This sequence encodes CASSYSAETGSPLHF.